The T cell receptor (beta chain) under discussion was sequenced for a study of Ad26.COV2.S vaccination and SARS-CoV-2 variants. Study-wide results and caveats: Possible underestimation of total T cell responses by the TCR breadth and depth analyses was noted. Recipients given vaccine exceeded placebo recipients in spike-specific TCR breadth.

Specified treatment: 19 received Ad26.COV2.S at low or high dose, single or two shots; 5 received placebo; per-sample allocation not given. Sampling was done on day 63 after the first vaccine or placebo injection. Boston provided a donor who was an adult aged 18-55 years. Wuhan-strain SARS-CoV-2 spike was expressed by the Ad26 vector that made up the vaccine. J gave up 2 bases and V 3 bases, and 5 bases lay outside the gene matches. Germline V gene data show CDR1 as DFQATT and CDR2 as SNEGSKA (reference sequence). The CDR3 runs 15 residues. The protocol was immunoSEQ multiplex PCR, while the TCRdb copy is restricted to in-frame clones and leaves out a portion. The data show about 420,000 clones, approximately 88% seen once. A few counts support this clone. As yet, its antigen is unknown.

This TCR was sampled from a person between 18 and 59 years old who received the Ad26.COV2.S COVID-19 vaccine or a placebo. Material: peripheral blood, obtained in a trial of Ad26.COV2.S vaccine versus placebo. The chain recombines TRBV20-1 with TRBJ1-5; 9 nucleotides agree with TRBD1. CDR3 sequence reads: CSASAGTGRNQPQHF. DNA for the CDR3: TGCAGTGCTAGTGCCGGGACAGGGCGCAATCAGCCCCAGCATTTT.